This TCR beta chain is from a study of blood T cell repertoires in COVID-19. Study details: The United States, Italy and Spain provided the acute and convalescent COVID-19 samples. Sources were T cells, B-cell-depleted T cells, or PBMCs; the material itself was cDNA or gDNA.

The J segment lost 10 bases and the V segment lost 4 bases, leaving 13 bases of the junction unmatched. The V gene's germline CDR1 is SGHTS and CDR2 YDEGEE. This CDR3 contains 16 residues. As originally analysed: The assay estimated nucleated cells by amplifying reference gene primers. Assay used: immunoSEQ multiplex PCR; TCRdb lists only in-frame clones, some missing. The V and J calls and clone size are taken from that table; D and trimming were inferred from the DNA. The sample consists of about 310,000 clones, roughly 84% of them appearing once. Sample: peripheral blood. The clonotype was recovered from a man aged 45-65 years with active or convalescent COVID-19. The chain is built from TRBV5-8 and TRBJ2-3; 12 bases are a match to TRBD2. In nucleotides, the CDR3 is TGTGCCAGCAGCGACCCTAGCGGGGGGGCCGGTATGGCGCAGTATTTT. This sequence encodes CASSDPSGGAGMAQYF.